This T cell receptor (beta chain) was identified in a study of blood T cell repertoires in COVID-19 (dated by TCRdb to 2019 to 2021). At the level of the whole study: The collaborator samples originated in the United States, Italy and Spain and spanned the acute and convalescent phases of COVID-19. Samples came from the ongoing ImmuneRACE study (first 160 participants) plus 1,254 subjects from 6 global collaborators. Where available, HLA class I and class II types were taken from metadata supplied by the sample provider and were not determined by assay-based typing. The repertoires were made available in a free public database intended to serve as a resource for research on the immune response to SARS-CoV-2. Subjects who had been exposed to COVID-19, were actively infected with it, or had recovered from it provided the deeply sampled blood TCRbeta repertoires that made up the dataset. Sample metadata almost always included a de-identified subject ID, COVID-19 status, age in years and sex. The prospective study material was composed of cDNA or gDNA derived from T cells, B-cell-depleted T cells, or PBMCs. The investigation overall reported the following: The quantity of clinical and demographic metadata differed by source and by participant and was supplied without curation.

The collaborating institutions used their own protocols to collect whole blood in K2EDTA tubes. For TCRbeta analysis, collaborators shipped samples as frozen whole blood, isolated PBMCs, or DNA extracted from either of those sample types. The sample holds one count of this clone. Its target antigen remains unknown. Per-nucleotide qualities are absent, and no much larger clonotype sits a single base away. TCRbeta CDR3 regions were amplified from genomic DNA by means of the immunoSEQ Assay, a bias-controlled multiplex PCR. In the authors' own workflow: Nucleated cell counts per sample were estimated from amplification of reference gene primers within the assay. Sequence reads were collapsed and filtered to measure the absolute abundance of every unique TCRbeta CDR3 rearrangement. Productive Simpson clonality was computed per sample as the square root of Simpson's diversity index over productive rearrangements. TCRdb obtained this table from immuneACCESS and retained in-frame rearrangements with V and J assigned. These tables miss some clones; where compared with another copy, unresolved V genes account for less than half of the shortfall, and the remainder is unexplained. For V, J and clone size, that table is used; D and trimming come from the DNA. This sample comprises roughly 80,000 clones, around nine tenths of them detected only once. Jointly, the top ten make up roughly 3% of the sample.

The junction shows trimming of 5 bases on V and 7 bases on J, and the gene matches do not reach 4 bases of it. The germline V gene supplies CDR1 SGHTA and CDR2 FQGNSA. Measured from the cysteine to the phenylalanine, the CDR3 is 14 residues long. Only the CDR3 part of the read is kept: 42 bases, read in frame from the first base. The material sequenced was peripheral blood. The receptor's source is a woman aged 80 or over with acute or convalescent COVID-19. Recombination joined TRBV7-2 with TRBJ1-6; 8 bases in the junction line up with TRBD1. The CDR3 protein is CASSRRDRNSPLHF. The bases are TGTGCCAGCAGCCGCCGGGACAGGAATTCACCCCTCCACTTT.